Given below is one TCR beta chain in context. Its antigen is not yet known. The input lacks base qualities; no much larger clone sits a single base away. The record originates from a study of T cell responses to AZD1222 COVID-19 vaccine (dated by TCRdb to the early 2020s). Context from the whole study: TCR sequencing was performed for about 250 trial participants, of whom about 200 were given two doses of AZD1222 and 26 were given two doses of MenACWY control vaccine. Enrollment into the trials was organized by age into subgroups of 18-55, 56-69 and 70-plus years, and those subgroups contained roughly 150, 30 and 60 TCR-sequenced participants, respectively.

The time point label here, explained by the study, means: about 28 days (+/-7) after the second vaccine dose. AZD1222 recipients given second doses at about 4 weeks or at about 12 weeks were pooled, since spike-specific TCR depth and breadth were not found to differ between the two schedules. Samples from vaccinated people were obtained from the UK trials COV001 and COV002, which included a single-blind randomized controlled phase 2/3 trial of AZD1222 (ChAdOx1 nCoV-19) in healthy adults. For TCRbeta chain sequencing, PBMC samples from trial participants were taken at day 0 and at day 28 after the second dose. General study outcomes and caveats: Participants were mostly white British, with more females than males. The authors suggested clonal diversity may have been underestimated. Because no day 14 peak-response samples were available, the repertoires could be characterized only after the peak T cell response. Conclusions about previously exposed vaccinees were limited because only 5 or 6 AZD1222 recipients were SARS-CoV-2 seropositive at baseline. The 56-69-year group was small, and its depth increase did not reach significance, likely because of low power. Reportedly, almost half of the unique spike-specific TCRs recognized epitopes lying outside the regions that are mutated in the B.1.351 and B.1.1.7 variants. Spike-specific TCR breadth and depth rose significantly after two AZD1222 doses compared with day 0 and with MenACWY recipients. CD4 TCRs associated with the vaccine covered the entire spike protein, and the dominant responses were in regions 160-218 and 743-854.

The germline V gene specifies MNHEY as CDR1 and SVGAGI as CDR2. The germline ends are 5 bases apart after V is trimmed by 0 bases and J by 3 bases. The CDR3 has 14 amino acids, counting the end cysteine and phenylalanine. This entry keeps only the CDR3 DNA: 42 bases, framed from base 1. The CDR3 regions of human TCRbeta chains were analyzed by immunosequencing. The paper's processing steps were these. Repertoire TCRs were matched against a reference library of SARS-CoV-2-specific TCRs generated with the MIRA antigen-specificity platform. Breadth was defined as the fraction of unique TCRs that were SARS-CoV-2-associated, and depth was defined as the fraction of total T cells that were SARS-CoV-2-associated. Using the MIRA data, each spike-specific TCR was mapped to the spike region that the TCR reacts to and placed in a CD4 or CD8 class. Log10-transformed breadth and depth values were compared by one-way ANOVA with Sidak's multiple comparisons tests. Here the immuneACCESS table is served through TCRdb, limited to in-frame sequences with V and J called. Missing clones are a known gap in these copies; in checked studies unresolved V genes cover under half, and the rest lacks a known reason. For V, J and clone size, that table is used; D and trimming come from the DNA. The sample profile shows approximately 150,000 clones; about nine tenths of them were found once. Of the sample, 1.5% to 2% falls within the top ten clones.

The sample in question was peripheral blood, obtained 28 days after the second AZD1222 dose. The receptor comes from an adult who received the AZD1222 COVID-19 vaccine. Recombination joined TRBV6-5 with TRBJ1-4, with the D gene not clear enough to name. CDR3 protein: CASSYSYSNEKLFF. The nucleotide sequence reads as follows: TGTGCCAGCAGTTACTCTTACTCTAATGAAAAACTGTTTTTT.